The 6 T cell receptor beta chains in this list originate from one sample, sequenced in a study of cytomegalovirus exposure and HLA in healthy donors. Primers: 60 Vbeta forward and 13 Jbeta reverse. Sequencing was performed with immunoSEQ multiplex PCR; in TCRdb, only in-frame clones are kept and a portion is missing. This sample carries 150,000 to 200,000 clones, 65% to 90% of them seen once, and the ten largest clones take roughly 1.9%. Source material: PBMCs. The source of these receptors is a human donor in good health.

The V call is TRBV25-1, the J call TRBJ2-3; D possibly corresponds to TRBD1 (6 bases). The length of the CDR3 is 16 residues. CDR1 and CDR2 (germline): MGHDK, SYGVNS. V was cut by 5 bases and J by 2 bases, with 17 bases left in between. The CDR3 nucleotides are TGTGCCAGCAGTTTTTGGACAGCCCGCGCCACAGATACGCAGTATTTT. It translates to CASSFWTARATDTQYF.

The rearrangement uses TRBV18 and TRBJ2-5; TRBD2 matches 8 bases. CDR3 length equals 13 residues. The V and J ends lost 6 bases and 9 bases, in that order; junction bases with no gene match: 9. Germline values: CDR1 KGHSH, CDR2 LQKENI. The CDR3 DNA reads TGTGCCAGCTCCCAAGGAGGGCGGGAGGCCCAGTACTTC. Translated: CASSQGGREAQYF.

V usage is TRBV2 and J usage is TRBJ2-7; D gene uncertain. V was cut by 6 bases and J by 1 base, with 10 bases left in between. Germline loops: CDR1 SNHLY, CDR2 FYNNEI. There are 13 residues in the CDR3. For the CDR3, the DNA is TGTGCCAGCAGGGGCCCTGGGTCCTACGAGCAGTACTTC. Its protein is CASRGPGSYEQYF.

The chain links TRBV27 to TRBJ2-1; tentatively, D is TRBD2 (5 bases). V was cut by 5 bases and J by 7 bases, with 18 bases left in between. Germline CDR1 reads MNHEY; CDR2 reads SMNVEV (reference sequence). CDR3 length: 15 residues. CDR3 DNA sequence: TGTGCCAGCAGTCTCGGCCCGGAGGTGCTGAATGAGCAGTTCTTC. This gives the protein CASSLGPEVLNEQFF.

The gene calls are TRBV7-8 and TRBJ1-5; 10 positions agree with TRBD1. The CDR3 has 16 residues. Unmatched junction bases numbered 6, after V lost 4 bases and J lost 3 bases. Looked up from germline, CDR1 is SGHVS and CDR2 is FQNEAQ. The CDR3 DNA follows: TGTGCCAGCAGCTCCAGACAGGGGGCCTCCAATCAGCCCCAGCATTTT. Translated, it gives CASSSRQGASNQPQHF.

The chain uses TRBV5-1 and TRBJ2-2; 8 positions match TRBD1. The CDR3 totals 15 residues. Unmatched junction bases numbered 11, after V lost 7 bases and J lost 6 bases. CDR1 is SGHRS and CDR2 is YFSETQ in the germline V gene. The CDR3 region has the DNA TGCGCCAGCGGCGAAACAGGGGGATCAGCCGGGGAGCTGTTTTTT. Translating it yields CASGETGGSAGELFF.